A selection of T cell receptor beta chains follows, all from one sample in a study of blood T cell repertoires in COVID-19. The assay was immunoSEQ multiplex PCR, and TCRdb's table has in-frame clones only and misses some. This table has fewer than 300,000 clones, 80% to 95% appearing once. The sequenced sample consisted of PBMCs or T cells enriched from blood (not recorded which). Receptors were obtained from a woman aged 25 to 39 who had recovered from COVID-19. The CDR3 runs from the conserved cysteine through the conserved F or W. The D gene is left open where the match is weak. Rows give clone size only sometimes, using once, few, many, or a class for an expanded clone.

>TRBJ1-1|TRBD1|.|TRBV2
CASSEKDRGGTEAFF
TGTGCCAGCAGTGAAAAGGACAGGGGAGGAACTGAAGCTTTCTTT
>TRBJ1-2|.|.|TRBV7-2
CASSLVSGQMDGYTF
TGTGCCAGCAGCTTAGTTTCCGGACAGATGGATGGCTACACCTTC
>TRBJ1-2|.|.|TRBV5-6
CASSGATSGESYGYTF
TGTGCCAGCAGCGGGGCCACCTCGGGGGAGTCCTATGGCTACACCTTC
>TRBJ2-3|.|.|TRBV9
CASSVGTGSTDTQYF
TGTGCCAGCAGCGTAGGTACAGGCTCCACAGATACGCAGTATTTT
>TRBJ2-7|TRBD2|.|TRBV12-3/TRBV12-4
CASSPSLTSVQYF
TGTGCCAGCAGTCCCAGTCTGACTAGCGTGCAGTACTTC
>TRBJ2-5|.|.|TRBV3-1/TRBV3-2
CASSQSGQETQYF
TGTGCCAGCAGCCAAAGCGGCCAAGAGACCCAGTACTTC
>TRBJ1-6|TRBD1|.|TRBV27
CASRPGQGPWRNSPLHF
TGTGCCAGCAGACCGGGACAGGGGCCATGGCGGAATTCACCCCTCCACTTT
>TRBJ2-1|.|.|TRBV6-6
CASSYSGPPSYNEQFF
TGTGCCAGCAGTTACTCGGGCCCCCCCTCCTACAATGAGCAGTTCTTC
>TRBJ2-7|TRBD1|.|TRBV6-5
CAREDGTGIYEQYF
TGTGCCAGAGAGGATGGGACAGGGATCTACGAGCAGTACTTC
>TRBJ1-2|.|few|TRBV18
CASSPREINYGYTF
TGTGCCAGCTCACCAAGGGAGATTAACTATGGCTACACCTTC
>TRBJ2-2|TRBD1|.|TRBV10-3
CAISERQGGTGELFF
TGTGCCATCAGTGAGCGACAGGGGGGAACCGGGGAGCTGTTTTTT
>TRBJ2-3|TRBD1|.|TRBV29-1
CSADRANTDTQYF
TGCAGCGCCGACAGGGCGAACACAGATACGCAGTATTTT
>TRBJ1-1|TRBD1|few|TRBV5-4
CASRSGGRANTEAFF
TGTGCCAGCAGATCAGGGGGGCGAGCGAACACTGAAGCTTTCTTT
>TRBJ2-5|TRBD2|many|TRBV6-5
CASRQTSGRETQYF
TGTGCCAGCAGACAGACTAGCGGGAGGGAGACCCAGTACTTC
>TRBJ2-2|TRBD2|.|TRBV5-8
CASSGGTSGRAGTGELFF
TGTGCCAGCAGCGGCGGGACTAGCGGGAGGGCAGGGACCGGGGAGCTGTTTTTT
>TRBJ2-7|.|once|TRBV11-3
CASSRQDYEQYF
TGTGCCAGCAGCCGACAGGACTACGAGCAGTACTTC
>TRBJ1-2|.|.|TRBV5-6
CASSRIQGSGYGYTF
TGTGCCAGCAGCAGGATACAGGGTTCGGGGTATGGCTACACCTTC
>TRBJ2-1|TRBD2|.|TRBV19
CASRSGSDYNEQFF
TGTGCCAGTAGGAGCGGGAGTGATTACAATGAGCAGTTCTTC
>TRBJ1-6|.|few|TRBV6-2/TRBV6-3
CASSYRSSYNSPLHF
TGTGCCAGCAGTTACCGGAGCTCCTATAATTCACCCCTCCACTTT
>TRBJ2-1|TRBD1|.|TRBV19
CASSRTGGFNVGNEQFF
TGTGCCAGTAGTCGGACAGGGGGCTTTAACGTGGGGAATGAGCAGTTCTTC
>TRBJ1-5|.|few|TRBV2
CASTLQGADQPQHF
TGTGCCAGCACCTTACAAGGGGCGGATCAGCCCCAGCATTTT
>TRBJ2-3|TRBD2|once|TRBV5-4
CASSLGGPGLAGVGQTQYF
TGTGCCAGCAGCTTGGGGGGTCCGGGACTAGCGGGAGTGGGCCAAACGCAGTATTTT
>TRBJ2-2|.|.|TRBV5-8
CASSLRSRERYTGELFF
TGTGCCAGCAGCTTGCGCAGCCGGGAGCGGTACACCGGGGAGCTGTTTTTT
>TRBJ1-2|.|.|TRBV7-2
CASSLEGQLGGYTF
TGTGCCAGCAGCTTAGAAGGACAGCTAGGTGGCTACACCTTC
>TRBJ1-2|TRBD1|.|TRBV28
CASSLPNRGRFFYGYTF
TGTGCCAGCAGTTTGCCAAACAGGGGCCGTTTCTTCTATGGCTACACCTTC
>TRBJ2-1|.|.|TRBV6-5
CASSKRTAGRNEQFF
TGTGCCAGCAGCAAAAGGACAGCTGGGCGCAATGAGCAGTTCTTC
>TRBJ1-3|.|.|TRBV9
CASSAGFSGNTIYF
TGTGCCAGCAGCGCAGGGTTCTCTGGAAACACCATATATTTT
>TRBJ1-3|.|.|TRBV5-6
CASSLVPVSSSGNTIYF
TGTGCCAGCAGCTTGGTTCCGGTCTCGAGCTCTGGAAACACCATATATTTT
>TRBJ2-1|.|.|TRBV18
CASSPRDKTYNEQFF
TGTGCCAGCTCACCACGGGACAAGACTTACAATGAGCAGTTCTTC
>TRBJ2-7|.|few|TRBV7-2
CASSYAGGRGYEQYF
TGTGCCAGCAGCTACGCAGGAGGGAGAGGTTACGAGCAGTACTTC
>TRBJ1-2|.|.|TRBV14
CASSQDEQAPYGYTF
TGTGCCAGCAGCCAAGACGAGCAGGCCCCCTATGGCTACACCTTC
>TRBJ1-1|.|few|TRBV9
CASSVEPGAEAFF
TGTGCCAGCAGCGTAGAACCCGGGGCTGAAGCTTTCTTT
>TRBJ2-5|.|.|TRBV9
CASSTGRGLQETQYF
TGTGCCAGCAGCACAGGGAGAGGGCTTCAAGAGACCCAGTACTTC
>TRBJ2-7|.|.|TRBV4-1
CASSPRWPSFNEQYF
TGCGCCAGCAGCCCACGCTGGCCTAGTTTTAACGAGCAGTACTTC
>TRBJ2-7|TRBD1|.|TRBV24-1
CATSDPRQGPYEQYF
TGTGCCACCAGTGATCCCCGACAGGGACCCTACGAGCAGTACTTC
>TRBJ2-7|TRBD2|.|TRBV6-5
CASSYRGRGHEQYF
TGTGCCAGCAGTTACCGCGGGAGGGGGCACGAGCAGTACTTC
>TRBJ1-5|TRBD1|.|TRBV28
CASTFRTGRGQPQHF
TGTGCCAGTACTTTCCGGACAGGGCGCGGGCAGCCCCAGCATTTT
>TRBJ1-3|.|.|TRBV18
CASSPTGGPGNTIYF
TGTGCCAGCTCACCTACGGGGGGCCCTGGAAACACCATATATTTT
>TRBJ1-5|.|.|TRBV14
CASSQEQNSNQPQHF
TGTGCCAGCAGCCAAGAACAGAATAGCAATCAGCCCCAGCATTTT
>TRBJ2-7|.|.|TRBV28
CASSRGLVPYEQYF
TGTGCCAGCAGTCGGGGTTTGGTTCCCTACGAGCAGTACTTC
>TRBJ1-2|.|once|TRBV5-6
CASSLKGGMTNYGYTF
TGTGCCAGCAGCTTGAAGGGAGGGATGACTAACTATGGCTACACCTTC
>TRBJ2-7|TRBD1|.|TRBV9
CASSVTGLSYEQYF
TGTGCCAGCAGCGTGACAGGGCTCTCCTACGAGCAGTACTTC
>TRBJ2-7|.|.|TRBV5-1
CASSGGGARGEQYF
TGCGCCAGCAGCGGGGGCGGGGCGCGGGGGGAGCAGTACTTC
>TRBJ2-2|.|.|TRBV9
CASTTIPRDTYTGELFF
TGTGCCAGCACGACAATCCCCCGGGACACATACACCGGGGAGCTGTTTTTT
>TRBJ1-1|.|.|TRBV19
CASSFGGTEAFF
TGTGCCAGTAGTTTCGGCGGCACTGAAGCTTTCTTT
>TRBJ1-1|.|.|TRBV10-1
CATPRQAEAFF
TGCGCCACCCCCAGACAGGCTGAAGCTTTCTTT